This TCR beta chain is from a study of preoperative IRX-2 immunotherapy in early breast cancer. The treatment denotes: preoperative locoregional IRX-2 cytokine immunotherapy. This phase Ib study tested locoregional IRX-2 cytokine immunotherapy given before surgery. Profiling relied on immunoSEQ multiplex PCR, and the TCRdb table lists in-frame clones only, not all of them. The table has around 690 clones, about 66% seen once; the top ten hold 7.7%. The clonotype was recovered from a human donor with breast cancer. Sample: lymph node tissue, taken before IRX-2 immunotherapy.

The CDR3: CASSLGGGELFF. The CDR3 bases are TGTGCCAGCAGTTTGGGGGGCGGGGAGCTGTTTTTT. V is TRBV6-8 and J is TRBJ2-2; a possible D gene is TRBD2 (6 bases). Trimming removed 4 bases from V and 7 bases from J, with 7 bases in between. There are 12 residues in the CDR3. From germline, CDR1 is MNHGY and CDR2 SAAAGT.